This TCR beta chain was sequenced in a study of cytomegalovirus exposure and HLA in healthy donors (dated by TCRdb to the late 2010s). For the study in its entirety: In an earlier analysis of several hundred of the donors, 276 Gb of sequence data and some 120 million unique TCR beta sequences from about 179 million T cells were reported. In an earlier analysis of roughly 600 of the donors, high-throughput TCR beta sequencing was used to judge whether each TCR beta V gene segment behaved as functional or pseudogenic. In the later analysis, no new phenotypic data were used to find candidate immune exposures; instead, reliance was placed on TCR beta sequences and their occurrence across donors. Among the roughly 400 genotyped donors, more than 70% belonged to the genetic ancestry cluster associated with self-reported Caucasian donors. Both class I and class II loci were covered by HLA typing, at four-digit resolution. Approximately 310 gigabases of sequencing data and tens of millions of unique TCR sequences were included in an early release covering around 600 HLA-typed donors. On average, approximately 250,000 unique TCR beta nucleotide sequences were sequenced per donor among some 430 genotyped donors of the cohort, with roughly 18% of those sequences being non-productive. Genome-wide SNP genotypes for about 55% of the 666 donors were used in a later genetic analysis, which treated that subset as a discovery cohort. The study aimed to test whether cataloging public T cell receptors could reveal signatures of past pathogen exposure. In addition to the first cohort of about 650 subjects, a separate validation cohort of 120 different subjects was used. Typing coverage varied by locus: roughly 620-640 donors for A, B, C, DRB1 and DQB1; more than 500 for DQA1; more than 600 for DPA1; roughly 450 for DPB1. All discovery cohort repertoires had been generated using a single sequencing platform. Four or five DR-DQ haplotypes were handled as single units for association and clustering, since linkage in the cohort was strong. To study patterns of TCR occurrence, a later analysis re-analyzed previously published TCR beta repertoires from more than 550 donors and added high-resolution HLA genotyping. The study used immunosequencing to profile the T cell repertoires of 670 or so subjects and linked those repertoires to cytomegalovirus serostatus. Alongside the repertoire data, information on donor age, sex, ethnicity and CMV serostatus was compiled. The study combined high-throughput TCR immunosequencing, statistical association of individual TCRs with disease status, and machine learning to predict cytomegalovirus infection status.

The paper's findings and limits, for the study overall: A total of about 150 TCR beta chains were listed by the study as associated with cytomegalovirus. Because counts were too low, approximately 18 rarely observed V segments, including chromosome 9 orphons, were excluded from the earlier analysis of several hundred of the donors. This cohort had only TCR beta chains sequenced, and the lack of alpha or paired-chain data limited which features could be detected. A cluster of highly shared sequence variants was judged likely to be a technical artifact of the sequencing pipeline. In a later analysis, HLA-associated TCR beta chains showed more clonal expansion and lower generation probabilities than non-associated chains that were equally common. Because HLA typing was unavailable for some donors at each locus, only the typed subset was used in association tests. Correlated functional status among segregating V segments might be attributable to linkage disequilibrium, but an unknown experimental factor could not be ruled out. The classifier was reported to diagnose cytomegalovirus status with high specificity and sensitivity in both the original cohort and the validation cohort. An association between a missense DCLRE1C variant and V-gene and J-gene trimming of TCR beta chains was found in a later genetic analysis and replicated in an independent cohort. Compared with the roughly 670-donor mean, donors in an Asian-associated ancestry cluster had fewer N-insertions in productive TCRs, according to a later genetic analysis. Some IMGT-functional V segments, including TRBV6-2 and TRBV6-3, could not be distinguished by the 87-base-pair reads and were therefore excluded. Broadly in line with IMGT annotations, most TCR beta V segments showed up in productive rearrangements about 87% or about 30% of the time in an earlier analysis of under 700 of the donors. Most TCR sequences were seen in very few donors, while some public TCRs were found in many individuals. A further reported finding was that TCR beta sequences accurately predicted the HLA-A and HLA-B alleles for most subjects in the first cohort. Presence/absence analyses assumed roughly uniform sequencing depth across donors, an assumption that may not hold. Three of the identified cytomegalovirus-associated TCR beta chains were confirmed in vitro to be specific for cytomegalovirus antigens. The only immune exposure information available for the cohort was CMV serostatus. The authors suggested that the approach could potentially be extended to other disease states and immunological phenotypes. A later analysis reported that several top co-occurrence clusters appeared linked to parvovirus B19, influenza, CMV and Epstein-Barr virus. Assigning TCR associations to individual alleles was difficult when HLA alleles, especially DR and DQ, strongly co-occurred. At a false discovery rate of 0.05, a later analysis linked 16,000 or so TCR beta sequences to specific HLA alleles. A later analysis found that TCR association rates varied across HLA loci, with DRB1 alleles showing the most associated TCRs and HLA-C alleles the fewest. Most CMV-associated TCR beta chains appeared to be HLA-restricted in a later analysis, and the HLA associations seemed to be driven largely by CMV exposure.

The method was the immunoSEQ multiplex PCR assay. A mixture of 60 forward primers for TCR Vbeta segments and 13 reverse primers for TCR Jbeta segments was used in the multiplex PCR. A multiplex PCR assay on genomic DNA amplified the CDR3 region of rearranged TCR beta genes. On the Illumina HiSeq System, the amplified TCR beta libraries were sequenced as 87-base-pair reads. As for how the authors treated the data: A later analysis tallied around 80 million unique TCR beta chains across the 700 or so repertoires, and some 10 million of those chains were shared by two or more donors. Raw reads were error-corrected and collapsed into unique sequences by a nearest-neighbor algorithm in which closely related sequences were merged to remove PCR and sequencing errors. To assign V, D and J gene segments, CDR3 sequences were aligned to IMGT reference sequences. For a sequence to be retained, a match of at least six nucleotides to both a V gene segment and a J gene segment was required. Rearrangements were called productive when the CDR3 lacked stop codons and stayed in frame with V and J; all others were non-productive. CDR3 was defined by IMGT convention, running from the second conserved V-encoded cysteine to the conserved J-encoded phenylalanine. The earlier analysis of a few hundred of the donors excluded sequences that lacked an unambiguous match to a single V gene segment. In an earlier analysis of some 590 of the donors, a V segment was called functional when productive rearrangements were above 56.7%, and segregating when the standard deviation between donors exceeded 5%. To diagnose cytomegalovirus status from the catalog of TCR beta chain sequences, a statistical classification framework was built. V and J gene assignment, in a later analysis, came from comparing TCR nucleotide sequences with IMGT/GENE-DB human TR gene sequences. A later analysis assigned CDR3 sequences and most-parsimonious VDJ recombination scenarios with the TCRdist pipeline. A later analysis defined each TCR beta chain by its CDR3 amino acid sequence plus V-gene family, and excluded reads lacking a unique V-gene family. To address suspected cross-contamination and a sequencing artifact, a later analysis removed 592 highly shared, low-generation-probability nucleotide sequences. In a later analysis, a clonal expansion index for each public chain was calculated from normalized within-repertoire ranks of inferred template counts. In a later analysis, generation probabilities were computed using a VDJ recombination model fitted to out-of-frame rearrangements, and the results were checked against IGoR. A later analysis scored TCR-TCR, TCR-HLA and TCR-CMV co-occurrence with hypergeometric tests, applying a repertoire-size bias correction to TCR pairs. To estimate false discovery rates, a later analysis permuted the HLA or CMV assignments 20 times. In a later analysis, co-occurring TCRs were grouped using DBSCAN, and TCRdist sequence similarity was added for clustering within HLA-allele-positive subsets. Repertoires with fewer than 30,000 or more than 120,000 public chains were left out of co-occurrence clustering, as were four to six repertoires with anomalous nucleotide sharing. Sourced from immuneACCESS, this table was stored by TCRdb with only in-frame sequences that have V and J called. A share of the clones is absent; for the studies checked, an unresolved V gene accounts for under half, and the remainder has no known explanation. The V and J calls and clone size come from that table; D and trimming were worked out from the DNA. This sample's clone table shows around 52,000 clones. Of the sample, roughly 25% falls within the top ten clones.

According to the germline V gene, CDR1 reads MRHNA and CDR2 reads SNTAGT. From cysteine to phenylalanine, the CDR3 is 13 amino acids long. Here the CDR3 DNA is all that survives: 39 bases in frame from base 1. V is pared back by 3 bases and J by 4 bases, with 6 bases lying between the germline termini. The cohort consisted of some 730 healthy bone marrow donors. At the time of sampling, all cohort members were nominally healthy, though unrecorded immune exposures were likely present. The donor was CMV seropositive and was included in the group of 300 or so seropositive cohort members. A peripheral blood sample was collected from each donor, and TCR beta sequencing was performed on peripheral blood mononuclear cells. Genomic DNA extraction from the blood cell samples was performed with the Qiagen DNeasy Blood Extraction Kit. For this clone: Its antigen has not been determined.

This chain is built from TRBV6-4 and TRBJ2-2; TRBD2 is a possible D gene, resting on 5 matching bases. The sample was PBMCs. The sequence was obtained from a man aged 35-49 years in good health and CMV-seropositive. The CDR3 amino acid sequence is: CASSDGSTGELFF. The DNA reads as follows: TGTGCCAGCAGTGATGGGAGCACCGGGGAGCTGTTTTTT.